This T cell receptor (beta chain) was recovered during a study of shared clonotypes between healthy human individuals. Deep was the level used in running the assay. The repertoire was sequenced with immunoSEQ multiplex PCR; TCRdb's copy has only in-frame clones and lacks some. Here the sample spans approximately 710,000 clones, less than 95% being singletons. On this clone: The antigen remains unidentified.

Notes on the study in general: Naive subsets usually exceeded memory subsets in estimated richness. Rarefaction showed sorted-subset sequencing was incomplete despite large depth. Around 5.4% of naive CD4 clonotypes were common to a few donors.

The germline CDR1 and CDR2 sequences are MDHEN and SYDVKM. Trimming shortened V by 5 bases and J by 2 bases, and 10 bases separated the two germline ends. This CDR3 has 14 amino acids. The source material was memory CD8+ T cells from PBMCs. Subset reported: CD45RO+ cells pooled with CCR7-negative TemRA cells. The clonotype was recovered from a man between 18 and 29 years old in good health. Some clones in this sample may be carry-over from other donors' samples. The V gene is TRBV28, the J gene TRBJ1-5; D possibly corresponds to TRBD1 (5 bases). CDR3 nucleotides: TGTGCCAGCAGTCTCAGGGACGGCAATCAGCCCCAGCATTTT. Protein: CASSLRDGNQPQHF.